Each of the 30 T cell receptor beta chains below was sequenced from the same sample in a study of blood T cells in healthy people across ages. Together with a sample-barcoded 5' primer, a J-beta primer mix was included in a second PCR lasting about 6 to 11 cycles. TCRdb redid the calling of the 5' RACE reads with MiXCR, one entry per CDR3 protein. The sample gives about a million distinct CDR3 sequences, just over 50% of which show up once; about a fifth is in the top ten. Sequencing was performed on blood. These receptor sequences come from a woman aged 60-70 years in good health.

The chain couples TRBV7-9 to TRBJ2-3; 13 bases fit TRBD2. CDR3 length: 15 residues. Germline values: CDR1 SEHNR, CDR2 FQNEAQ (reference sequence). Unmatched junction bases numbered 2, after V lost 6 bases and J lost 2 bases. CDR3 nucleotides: TGTGCCAGCAGTGGGACTAGCGGGACCACAGATACGCAGTATTTT. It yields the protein CASSGTSGTTDTQYF.

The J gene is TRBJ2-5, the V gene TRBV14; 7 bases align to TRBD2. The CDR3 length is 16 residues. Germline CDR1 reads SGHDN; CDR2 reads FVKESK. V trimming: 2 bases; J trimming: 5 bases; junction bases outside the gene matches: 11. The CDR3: CASSQTPGLTRETQYF. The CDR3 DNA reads TGTGCCAGCAGCCAAACCCCGGGACTAACGAGGGAGACCCAGTACTTC.

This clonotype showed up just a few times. For the CDR3, the DNA is TGCGCCAGCAGCCCTGGGACGGCCTCCACCGGGGAGCTGTTTTTT. It yields the protein CASSPGTASTGELFF. The chain is built from TRBV4-3 and TRBJ2-2; D tentatively fits TRBD1 or TRBD2 (5 bases each). The germline V and J ends were trimmed by 4 bases and 4 bases, with 13 bases remaining between them. The CDR3 sequence is 15 residues long. The germline V gene has CDR1 LGHNA and CDR2 YSLEER.

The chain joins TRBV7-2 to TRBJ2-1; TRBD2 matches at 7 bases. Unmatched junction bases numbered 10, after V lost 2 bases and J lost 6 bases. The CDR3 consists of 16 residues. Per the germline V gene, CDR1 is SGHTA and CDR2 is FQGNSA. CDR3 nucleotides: TGTGCCAGCAGCTTATTGGTACGGGAGGCCATCAATGAGCAGTTCTTC. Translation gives CASSLLVREAINEQFF.

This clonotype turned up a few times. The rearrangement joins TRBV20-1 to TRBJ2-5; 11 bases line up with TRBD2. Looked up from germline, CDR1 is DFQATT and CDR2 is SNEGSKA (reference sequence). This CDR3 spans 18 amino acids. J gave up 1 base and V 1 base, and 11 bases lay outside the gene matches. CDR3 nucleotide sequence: TGCAGTGCTAGAGTAGCGGGAGGGCCTTTTGGGGCCCAAGAGACCCAGTACTTC. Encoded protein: CSARVAGGPFGAQETQYF.

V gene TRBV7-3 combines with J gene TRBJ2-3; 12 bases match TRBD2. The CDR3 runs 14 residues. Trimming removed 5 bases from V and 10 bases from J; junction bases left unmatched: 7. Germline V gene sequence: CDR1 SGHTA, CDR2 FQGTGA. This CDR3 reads CASSLAGGDIAQYF. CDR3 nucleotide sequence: TGTGCCAGCAGCCTAGCGGGAGGGGATATTGCGCAGTATTTT.

CDR3: CASSFQEGPYNEQFF. CDR3 coding DNA: TGTGCCAGCAGCTTTCAGGAGGGCCCCTACAATGAGCAGTTCTTC. This sequence joins TRBV7-2 and TRBJ2-1; D may be TRBD2 (6 bases). CDR3 size: 15 residues. Looked up from germline, CDR1 is SGHTA and CDR2 is FQGNSA. V lost 3 bases and J lost 2, with 11 bases in between.

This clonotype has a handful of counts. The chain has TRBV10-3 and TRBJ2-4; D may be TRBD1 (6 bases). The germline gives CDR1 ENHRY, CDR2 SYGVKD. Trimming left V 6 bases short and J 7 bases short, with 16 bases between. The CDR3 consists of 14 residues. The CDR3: CAISKADSRNIQYF. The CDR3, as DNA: TGTGCCATCAGCAAAGCGGACAGCAGGAACATTCAGTACTTC.

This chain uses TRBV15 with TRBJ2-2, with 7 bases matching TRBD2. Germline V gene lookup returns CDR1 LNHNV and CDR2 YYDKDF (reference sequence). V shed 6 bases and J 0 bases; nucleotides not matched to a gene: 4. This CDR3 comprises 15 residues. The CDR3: CATRRDYANTGELFF. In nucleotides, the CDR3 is TGTGCCACCAGAAGGGACTATGCGAACACCGGGGAGCTGTTTTTT.

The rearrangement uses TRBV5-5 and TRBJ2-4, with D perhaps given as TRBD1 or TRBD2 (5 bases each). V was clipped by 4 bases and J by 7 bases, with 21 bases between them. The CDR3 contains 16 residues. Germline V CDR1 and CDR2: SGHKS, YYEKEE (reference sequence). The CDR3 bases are TGTGCCAGCAGCCCTACCCGGGACGTAGGCGTGAACATTCAGTACTTC. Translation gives CASSPTRDVGVNIQYF.

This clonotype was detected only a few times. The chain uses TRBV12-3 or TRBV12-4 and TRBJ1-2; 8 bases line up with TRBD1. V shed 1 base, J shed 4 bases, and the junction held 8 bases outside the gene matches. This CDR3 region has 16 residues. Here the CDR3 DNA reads TGTGCCAGCAGTTTAGTGGGGACAGGTTACATCTATGGCTACACCTTC. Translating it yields CASSLVGTGYIYGYTF.

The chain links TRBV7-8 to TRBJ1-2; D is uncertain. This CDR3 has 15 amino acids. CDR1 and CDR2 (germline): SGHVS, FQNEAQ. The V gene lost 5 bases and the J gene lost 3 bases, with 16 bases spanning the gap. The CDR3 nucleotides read TGTGCCAGCAGCCCAGTCGGTCAAGGGTACTATGGCTACACCTTC. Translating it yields CASSPVGQGYYGYTF.

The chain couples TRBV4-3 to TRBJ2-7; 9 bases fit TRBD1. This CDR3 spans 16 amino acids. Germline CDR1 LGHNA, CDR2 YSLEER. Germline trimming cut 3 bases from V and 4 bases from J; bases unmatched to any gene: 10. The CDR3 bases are TGCGCCAGCAGCCAGAGGGCCAGGACAGGGGCGTACGAGCAGTACTTC. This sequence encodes CASSQRARTGAYEQYF.

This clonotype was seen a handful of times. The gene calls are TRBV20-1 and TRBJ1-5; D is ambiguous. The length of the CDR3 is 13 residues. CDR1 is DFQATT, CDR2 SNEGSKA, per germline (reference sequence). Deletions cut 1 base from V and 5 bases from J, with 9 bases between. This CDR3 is CSARGTADQPQHF. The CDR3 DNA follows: TGCAGTGCTAGAGGGACGGCTGATCAGCCCCAGCATTTT.

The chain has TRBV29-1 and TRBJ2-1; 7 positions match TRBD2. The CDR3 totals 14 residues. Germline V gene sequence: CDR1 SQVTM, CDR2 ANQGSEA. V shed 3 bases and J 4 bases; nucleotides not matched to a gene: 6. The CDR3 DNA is TGCAGCGTTGAGTCCCGGACTAGTTACAATGAGCAGTTCTTC. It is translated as CSVESRTSYNEQFF.

The CDR3 reads CATRGTTNEKLFF. CDR3 coding DNA: TGTGCCACCCGGGGAACAACTAATGAAAAACTGTTTTTT. V gene TRBV28 combines with J gene TRBJ1-4; D not resolved. Germline CDR1 reads MDHEN; CDR2 reads SYDVKM. Trimming left V 10 bases short and J 0 bases short, with 9 bases between. The length of the CDR3 is 13 residues.

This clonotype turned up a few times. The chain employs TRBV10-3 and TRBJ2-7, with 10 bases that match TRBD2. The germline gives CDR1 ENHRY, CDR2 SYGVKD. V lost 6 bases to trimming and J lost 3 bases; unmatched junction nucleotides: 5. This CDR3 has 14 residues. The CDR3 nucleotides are TGTGCCATCAGGGACCTAGCGGGGGACTACGAGCAGTACTTC. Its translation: CAIRDLAGDYEQYF.

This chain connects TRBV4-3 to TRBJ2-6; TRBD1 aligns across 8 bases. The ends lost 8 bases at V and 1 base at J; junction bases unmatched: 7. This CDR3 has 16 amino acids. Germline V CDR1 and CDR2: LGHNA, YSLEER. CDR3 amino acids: CASATGAGSGANVLTF. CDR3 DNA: TGCGCCAGCGCGACAGGGGCCGGGTCTGGGGCCAACGTCCTGACTTTC.

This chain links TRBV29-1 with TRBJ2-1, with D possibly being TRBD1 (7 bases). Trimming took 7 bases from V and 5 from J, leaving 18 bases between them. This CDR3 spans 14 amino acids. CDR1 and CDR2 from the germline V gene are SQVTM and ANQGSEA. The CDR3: CSAPGGTANNEQFF. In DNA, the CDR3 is TGCAGCGCGCCAGGCGGGACAGCCAACAATGAGCAGTTCTTC.

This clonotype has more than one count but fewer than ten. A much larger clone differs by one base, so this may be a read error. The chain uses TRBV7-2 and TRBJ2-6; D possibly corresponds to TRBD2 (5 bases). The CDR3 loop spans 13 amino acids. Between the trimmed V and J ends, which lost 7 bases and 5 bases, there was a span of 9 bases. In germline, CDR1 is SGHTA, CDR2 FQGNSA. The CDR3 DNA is TGTGCCAGCACCCCGGGGAGGGCCAACGTCCTGACTTTC. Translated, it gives CASTPGRANVLTF.

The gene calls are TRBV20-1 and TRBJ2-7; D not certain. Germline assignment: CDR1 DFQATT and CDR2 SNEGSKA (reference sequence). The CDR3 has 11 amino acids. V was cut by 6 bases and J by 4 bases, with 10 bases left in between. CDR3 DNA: TGCAGTGCCACAGCGTCTTACGAGCAGTACTTC. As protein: CSATASYEQYF.

The CDR3 coding sequence is TGCGCCAGCAGCCACCTGGACAGGGGAAGAGGCTACACCTTC. As protein: CASSHLDRGRGYTF. The V call is TRBV4-1, the J call TRBJ1-2; 9 nucleotides agree with TRBD1. Germline values: CDR1 MGHRA, CDR2 YSYEKL. CDR3 length: 14 amino acids. The V gene end was trimmed by 3 bases and the J gene end by 8 bases; junction bases not matched to a gene: 7.

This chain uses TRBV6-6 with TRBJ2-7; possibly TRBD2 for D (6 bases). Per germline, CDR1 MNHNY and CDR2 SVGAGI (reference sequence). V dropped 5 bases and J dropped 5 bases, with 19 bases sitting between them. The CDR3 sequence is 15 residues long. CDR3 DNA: TGTGCCAGCAGTCACCCCGTCGGGACTTCGGACGAGCAGTACTTC. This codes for CASSHPVGTSDEQYF.

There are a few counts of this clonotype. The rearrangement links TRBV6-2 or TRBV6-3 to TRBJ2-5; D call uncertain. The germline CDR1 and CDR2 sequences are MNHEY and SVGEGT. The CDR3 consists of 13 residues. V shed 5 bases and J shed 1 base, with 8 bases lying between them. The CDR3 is CASSRNFQETQYF. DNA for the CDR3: TGTGCCAGCAGTCGGAACTTCCAAGAGACCCAGTACTTC.

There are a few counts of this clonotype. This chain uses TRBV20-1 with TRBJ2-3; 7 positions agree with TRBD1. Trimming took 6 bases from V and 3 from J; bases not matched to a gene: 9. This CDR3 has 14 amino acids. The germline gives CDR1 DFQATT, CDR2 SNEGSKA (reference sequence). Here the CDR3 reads CSARDRVRTDTQYF. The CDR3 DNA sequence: TGCAGTGCGCGCGACAGGGTCCGGACAGATACGCAGTATTTT.

The CDR3 DNA sequence: TGTGCCAGCAGCTTAGTTTTGTCGGCACTACAGGGCTACACCTTC. This codes for CASSLVLSALQGYTF. The chain carries TRBV7-9 and TRBJ1-2; D is unclear. CDR1 is SEHNR and CDR2 is FQNEAQ in the germline V gene (reference sequence). CDR3 length: 15 residues. Trimming took off 1 base at V and 8 bases at J, with 17 bases between the two ends.

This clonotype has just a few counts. The CDR3 nucleotides read TGCGCCAGCAGCTTGGGGACGGTTAAGAATGAGCAGTTCTTC. Protein sequence: CASSLGTVKNEQFF. V gene TRBV5-1 combines with J gene TRBJ2-1, with D uncertain. V was cut by 0 bases and J by 7 bases, with 11 bases left in between. From germline, CDR1 is SGHRS and CDR2 YFSETQ. The CDR3 spans 14 residues. The full variable domain, its missing parts supplied by reference TRBV5-1 and TRBJ2-1, is KAGVTQTPRYLIKTRGQQVTLSCSPISGHRSVSWYQQTPGQGLQFLFEYFSETQRNKGNFPGRFSGRQFSNSRSEMNVSTLELGDSALYLCASSLGTVKNEQFFGPGTRLTVL.

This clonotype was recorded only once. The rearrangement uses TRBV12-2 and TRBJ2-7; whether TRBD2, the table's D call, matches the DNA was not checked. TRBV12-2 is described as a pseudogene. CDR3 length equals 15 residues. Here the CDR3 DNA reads TGTGCAAGTCGCTTGCGGGGACTCGACACTTACGAGCAGTACTTC. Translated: CASRLRGLDTYEQYF.

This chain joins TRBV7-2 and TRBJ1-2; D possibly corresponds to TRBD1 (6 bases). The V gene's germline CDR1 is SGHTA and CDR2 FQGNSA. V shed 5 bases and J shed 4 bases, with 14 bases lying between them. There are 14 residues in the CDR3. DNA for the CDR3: TGTGCCAGCAGCCCCCGACGAGGGGGCTATGGCTACACCTTC. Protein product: CASSPRRGGYGYTF.

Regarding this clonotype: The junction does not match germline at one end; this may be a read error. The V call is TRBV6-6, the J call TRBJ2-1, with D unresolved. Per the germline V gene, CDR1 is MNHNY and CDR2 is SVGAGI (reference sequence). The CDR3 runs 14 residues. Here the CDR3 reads CASSDSILPGYQFF. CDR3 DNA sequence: TGTGCCAGCAGTGACTCGATTCTCCCCGGGTACCAGTTCTTC.